These 14 T cell receptor beta chains originate from one sample sequenced in a study of blood T cell repertoires in COVID-19. This table comes from immunoSEQ multiplex PCR, and its TCRdb copy is limited to in-frame clones, with some not included. The sample lists approximately 54,000 clones; around 83% were seen once. Sequencing input: peripheral blood. These receptors originate from a human donor in a cohort sampled during active COVID-19.

This clone was observed a few times. The chain employs TRBV6-6 and TRBJ2-5; TRBD1 matches at 7 bases. The CDR3 totals 15 residues. From germline, CDR1 is MNHNY and CDR2 SVGAGI (reference sequence). V trimming: 6 bases; J trimming: 2 bases; junction bases outside the gene matches: 9. The CDR3 loop reads CASSRGTAIQETQYF. In DNA, the CDR3 is TGTGCCAGCAGCAGAGGGACAGCCATTCAAGAGACCCAGTACTTC.

The chain has TRBV11-3 and TRBJ2-7, with TRBD2 matching over 11 bases. The CDR3 extends over 15 amino acids. Losses at the gene ends were 3 bases for V and 6 bases for J; bases not matched to a gene: 7. Germline CDR1 reads SGHNT; CDR2 reads YENEEA. The CDR3, as DNA: TGTGCCAGCAGCTTTCAGACTAGCGGGACAAGCGAGCAGTACTTC. The encoded protein is CASSFQTSGTSEQYF.

This chain connects TRBV24-1 to TRBJ2-1; 7 nucleotides agree with TRBD2. Germline V CDR1 and CDR2: KGHDR, SFDVKD. The CDR3 totals 15 residues. V was pared by 4 bases and J by 10 bases, with 12 bases of the junction left unmatched. The CDR3 sequence is CATSDPRAGVGEQFF. The CDR3 coding sequence is TGTGCCACCAGTGACCCCCGGGCGGGAGTGGGGGAGCAGTTCTTC.

This clone was detected only a few times. This chain joins TRBV4-1 and TRBJ1-1; no firm D call. The V gene's germline CDR1 is MGHRA and CDR2 YSYEKL. This CDR3 spans 16 amino acids. Trimming cost V 0 bases and J 1 base, with 12 bases left between them. The CDR3 loop reads CASSQDWIAANTEAFF. Here the CDR3 DNA reads TGCGCCAGCAGCCAAGATTGGATTGCGGCGAACACTGAAGCTTTCTTT.

The chain recombines TRBV6-2 or TRBV6-3 with TRBJ1-2; D is possibly TRBD1 (6 bases). Trimming took 2 bases from V and 4 from J, leaving 8 bases between them. Germline CDR1 and CDR2: MNHEY and SVGEGT. The CDR3 totals 13 residues. DNA of the CDR3: TGTGCCAGCAGTTACAGCAGGGGCTATGGCTACACCTTC. Its protein is CASSYSRGYGYTF.

The chain is built from TRBV28 and TRBJ1-5; a weak D match, TRBD1 (6 bases). The germline V gene has CDR1 MDHEN and CDR2 SYDVKM. The CDR3 totals 15 residues. With 5 bases removed from V and 2 bases from J, the gap between germline ends came to 13 bases. The CDR3 bases are TGTGCCAGCAGTACCTCAGGGGCCGGCAATCAGCCCCAGCATTTT. Its translation is CASSTSGAGNQPQHF.

This rearrangement joins TRBV30 to TRBJ1-1; possibly TRBD1 for D (6 bases). Germline values: CDR1 GTSNPN, CDR2 SVGIG (reference sequence). V lost 2 bases and J lost 3, with 25 bases in between. The CDR3 consists of 18 residues. This CDR3 is CAWSPLGGEGGRDTEAFF. The CDR3 DNA reads TGTGCCTGGAGTCCTCTCGGTGGGGAAGGGGGGAGGGACACTGAAGCTTTCTTT.

V gene TRBV28 combines with J gene TRBJ1-6, with D possibly being TRBD1 (5 bases). The CDR3 runs 15 residues. Looked up from germline, CDR1 is MDHEN and CDR2 is SYDVKM. The V end was cut by 2 bases, the J end by 5 bases, with 10 bases between. Here the CDR3 reads CASSLGGFDNSPLHF. The CDR3, as DNA: TGTGCCAGCAGTTTAGGGGGGTTTGATAATTCACCCCTCCACTTT.

V usage is TRBV30 and J usage is TRBJ2-3; D is undetermined. CDR1 is GTSNPN and CDR2 is SVGIG in the germline V gene (reference sequence). This CDR3 region has 15 residues. The V and J ends lost 0 bases and 0 bases respectively, with 10 bases between them. The CDR3 loop is CAWSVQVISTDTQYF. CDR3 coding DNA: TGTGCCTGGAGTGTACAAGTGATTAGCACAGATACGCAGTATTTT.

This chain connects TRBV7-2 to TRBJ1-1; D may be TRBD1 (6 bases). CDR3 size: 14 residues. V was clipped by 5 bases and J by 0 bases, with 10 bases between them. Germline CDR1 and CDR2: SGHTA and FQGNSA. The CDR3 loop reads CASSAGTMNTEAFF. In DNA, the CDR3 is TGTGCCAGCAGCGCCGGGACAATGAACACTGAAGCTTTCTTT. The whole variable domain, filled in from reference TRBV7-2 and TRBJ1-1, reads GAGVSQSPSNKVTEKGKDVELRCDPISGHTALYWYRQSLGQGLEFLIYFQGNSAPDKSGLPSDRFSAERTGGSVSTLTIQRTQQEDSAVYLCASSAGTMNTEAFFGQGTRLTVV.

The chain is built from TRBV28 and TRBJ2-3, with 7 bases lining up with TRBD1. The germline CDR1 and CDR2 sequences are MDHEN and SYDVKM. This CDR3 contains 15 residues. Trimming removed 7 bases from V and 0 bases from J; junction bases left unmatched: 7. CDR3 DNA: TGTGCCAGCACCACACCGACAGGGAGCACAGATACGCAGTATTTT. Translation gives CASTTPTGSTDTQYF.

The J gene is TRBJ1-4, the V gene TRBV7-9, with 12 bases aligning to TRBD1. The ends lost 5 bases at V and 7 bases at J; junction bases unmatched: 5. This CDR3 has 15 residues. Germline CDR1 and CDR2: SEHNR and FQNEAQ (reference sequence). The CDR3 DNA is TGTGCCAGCAGCCCGGGGACAGGGGGCGGTGAAAAACTGTTTTTT. Its translation: CASSPGTGGGEKLFF.

This chain joins TRBV24-1 and TRBJ2-5, with TRBD1 identical over 7 bases. The V gene's germline CDR1 is KGHDR and CDR2 SFDVKD. The ends lost 3 bases at V and 4 bases at J; junction bases unmatched: 7. The CDR3 has 15 amino acids. CDR3 protein: CATSDPGQSIETQYF. CDR3 sequence (DNA): TGTGCCACCAGTGATCCGGGACAGTCGATAGAGACCCAGTACTTC.

The chain employs TRBV30 and TRBJ2-5; 7 bases match TRBD1. The V gene's germline CDR1 is GTSNPN and CDR2 SVGIG (reference sequence). The V segment lost 5 bases and the J segment 7 bases; nucleotides outside the gene matches: 10. CDR3 length: 13 amino acids. The CDR3 here is CAWRQGKVGTQYF. In nucleotides, the CDR3 is TGTGCCTGGCGACAGGGAAAGGTCGGGACCCAGTACTTC.